This T cell receptor (beta chain) came from a study of shared clonotypes between healthy human individuals. Germline CDR1 is SQVTM and CDR2 is ANQGSEA. V shed 5 bases and J shed 0 bases, with 16 bases lying between them. The CDR3 contains 15 residues. In the naive CD8 group, cells lacked CD45RO and were positively selected for CCR7, so terminally differentiated effector memory CD45RA+ cells were left out. The table came from immunoSEQ multiplex PCR; TCRdb's copy has only in-frame clones and leaves some out. The sample has around 560,000 clones; around 96% are singletons. This receptor was identified in a woman aged 30 to 39 in good health. This sequence joins TRBV29-1 and TRBJ1-2, with a tentative D call TRBD1 (6 bases). Sequences were obtained from naive CD8+ T cells sorted from blood. The CDR3 here is CSVPLPRTANYGYTF. Here the CDR3 DNA reads TGCAGCGTTCCTCTCCCCAGGACAGCTAACTATGGCTACACCTTC.